Each of the 30 T cell receptor beta chains below was sequenced from the same sample in a study of OX40 agonist ivuxolimab in advanced cancers. TCRdb keeps only in-frame clones here, not all; method: immunoSEQ multiplex PCR. There are about 53,000 clones in the sample; 84% occur only once, and around 4.6% lies in the top ten. Sequencing was performed on CD4+ or CD8+ T cells sorted from blood, taken in a trial of the OX40 agonist ivuxolimab. The receptor source for this set is an adult with an advanced solid tumor such as melanoma, head and neck, liver or kidney cancer.

In its sample, this clone is medium-sized. The genes are TRBV5-1 and TRBJ2-1, with D possibly TRBD2 on 5 matching bases. CDR1 and CDR2 from the germline V gene are SGHRS and YFSETQ. The germline V and J ends were trimmed by 6 bases and 8 bases, with 21 bases remaining between them. There are 15 residues in the CDR3. The CDR3 DNA reads TGCGCCAGCACCGAAACTAGGATTGGTGCGGATGAGCAGTTCTTC. This translates into CASTETRIGADEQFF.

The V and J genes are TRBV7-9 and TRBJ1-1; a possible D gene is TRBD1 (6 bases). Germline values: CDR1 SEHNR, CDR2 FQNEAQ (reference sequence). The germline V and J ends were trimmed by 5 bases and 9 bases, with 13 bases remaining between them. The CDR3 has 12 residues. This CDR3 reads CASSTDGGQAFF. CDR3 coding DNA: TGTGCCAGCAGCACCGACGGGGGCCAAGCTTTCTTT.

This clone was counted a single time. The gene calls are TRBV5-1 and TRBJ1-1; no firm D call. The CDR3 covers 13 residues. The V gene's germline CDR1 is SGHRS and CDR2 YFSETQ. V lost 0 bases, J lost 1 base, and 4 bases lay in between. CDR3 sequence: CASSLVPNTEAFF. For the CDR3, the DNA is TGCGCCAGCAGCTTGGTCCCGAACACTGAAGCTTTCTTT.

The V and J genes are TRBV19 and TRBJ2-2; D gene ambiguous. Germline loops: CDR1 LNHDA, CDR2 SQIVND (reference sequence). The CDR3 sequence is 15 residues long. V was cut by 5 bases and J by 2 bases, with 12 bases left in between. The CDR3 DNA reads as TGTGCCAGTAGTTTCCTTGCCGCTAACACCGGGGAGCTGTTTTTT. This gives the protein CASSFLAANTGELFF.

The chain employs TRBV4-2 and TRBJ2-3; TRBD2 agrees at 10 bases. The V gene's germline CDR1 is LGHNA and CDR2 YNFKEQ. V was clipped by 0 bases and J by 3 bases; unmatched bases: 9. This CDR3 contains 18 residues. CDR3 sequence (DNA): TGTGCCAGCAGCCAAGAGGGATGGTCTAGCGGGAGAACAGATACGCAGTATTTT. This sequence encodes CASSQEGWSSGRTDTQYF.

This clone was seen just once. The chain links TRBV6-1 to TRBJ2-7, with 7 nucleotides matching TRBD1. V dropped 4 bases and J dropped 6; count of bases not matched to a gene: 3. The CDR3 totals 12 residues. CDR1 is MNHNS and CDR2 is SASEGT in the germline V gene. The CDR3 loop reads CASSAYRGEQYF. The CDR3 nucleotides read TGTGCCAGCAGTGCCTACAGGGGCGAGCAGTACTTC.

The V call is TRBV29-1, the J call TRBJ1-1; no reliable D call. The CDR3 sequence is 13 residues long. V was trimmed by 3 bases and J by 2 bases, leaving 10 bases between them. Per the germline V gene, CDR1 is SQVTM and CDR2 is ANQGSEA. CDR3 coding DNA: TGCAGCGTTGATTACAGACTCAACACTGAAGCTTTCTTT. Its translation: CSVDYRLNTEAFF.

The V call is TRBV11-2, the J call TRBJ2-7; D tentatively reads TRBD1 or TRBD2 (5 bases each). V lost 5 bases and J 4 bases, leaving 18 bases between the germline ends. Per the germline V gene, CDR1 is SGHAT and CDR2 is FQNNGV. This CDR3 comprises 15 residues. The CDR3 DNA follows: TGTGCCAGCAGCCCTGTAGGGGTAGGGGAGTACGAGCAGTACTTC. This sequence encodes CASSPVGVGEYEQYF.

J is TRBJ2-7 and V is TRBV19, with a tentative D call TRBD1 (6 bases). CDR1 and CDR2 from the germline V gene are LNHDA and SQIVND (reference sequence). Trimming shortened V by 4 bases and J by 0 bases, and 13 bases separated the two germline ends. This CDR3 has 15 residues. CDR3 sequence reads: CASSTRTASSYEQYF. The DNA for the CDR3 is TGTGCCAGTAGTACAAGGACAGCGAGCTCCTACGAGCAGTACTTC.

V gene TRBV5-1 combines with J gene TRBJ2-5; 13 bases are shared with TRBD2. The junction had 2 bases not matched to a gene; V was cut back by 2 bases and J by 1 base. The CDR3 spans 16 residues. Germline assignment: CDR1 SGHRS and CDR2 YFSETQ. As DNA, the CDR3 is TGCGCCAGCAGCTTACTAGCGGGAGGGCCCCAAGAGACCCAGTACTTC. This gives the protein CASSLLAGGPQETQYF.

The chain joins TRBV19 to TRBJ1-5; TRBD1 might be the D (5 bases). From germline, CDR1 is LNHDA and CDR2 SQIVND (reference sequence). This CDR3 region has 13 residues. V was cut by 9 bases and J by 3 bases, with 12 bases left in between. CDR3 nucleotide sequence: TGTGCCAGCCAAGACAGAACCAATCAGCCCCAGCATTTT. It is translated as CASQDRTNQPQHF.

The chain recombines TRBV6-6 with TRBJ2-1; D gene uncertain. V was clipped by 6 bases and J by 0 bases, with 9 bases between them. The CDR3 totals 14 residues. Germline V CDR1 and CDR2: MNHNY, SVGAGI (reference sequence). The CDR3 protein is CASSNKNSYNEQFF. DNA of the CDR3: TGTGCCAGCAGCAACAAAAACTCCTACAATGAGCAGTTCTTC.

This clone was recorded only once. This rearrangement joins TRBV5-1 to TRBJ2-7; possibly TRBD2 for D (6 bases). The CDR3 is 16 amino acids. The germline V gene encodes CDR1 SGHRS and CDR2 YFSETQ. V lost 1 base, J lost 2 bases, and 16 bases lay in between. CDR3 residues: CASSLNPGRETYEQYF. The CDR3 DNA reads TGCGCCAGCAGCTTGAACCCCGGACGGGAGACCTACGAGCAGTACTTC.

The V call is TRBV7-2, the J call TRBJ2-1; D possibly uses TRBD1 or TRBD2 (5 bases each). Germline CDR1 reads SGHTA; CDR2 reads FQGNSA. The length of the CDR3 is 15 residues. The V and J ends lost 2 bases and 12 bases respectively, with 20 bases between them. In DNA, the CDR3 is TGTGCCAGCAGCTTATTGGACCGGATAAGGGACGGGCAGTTCTTC. It yields the protein CASSLLDRIRDGQFF.

The chain links TRBV19 to TRBJ2-7; D is perhaps TRBD2 (6 bases). The CDR3 has 14 residues. Germline CDR1 is LNHDA and CDR2 is SQIVND (reference sequence). The V end was cut by 6 bases, the J end by 2 bases, with 14 bases between. CDR3 in DNA: TGTGCCAGTAGGGACCCCGGGGGTACCTACGAGCAGTACTTC. This gives the protein CASRDPGGTYEQYF.

This chain uses TRBV27 with TRBJ2-3, with D perhaps matching TRBD2 (6 bases). CDR1 MNHEY and CDR2 SMNVEV come from the germline V gene (reference sequence). Trimming took 5 bases from V and 2 from J, leaving 17 bases between them. The CDR3 runs to 16 residues. The CDR3 is CASSRVTTSNTDTQYF. The CDR3 bases are TGTGCCAGCAGTCGAGTGACGACTAGTAACACAGATACGCAGTATTTT.

This chain links TRBV19 with TRBJ2-7; D is possibly TRBD2 (6 bases). Germline values: CDR1 LNHDA, CDR2 SQIVND (reference sequence). This CDR3 comprises 14 residues. The ends were cut back, 3 bases at V and 6 bases at J, with 15 bases in the middle. The CDR3 sequence is CASSIDKGTSEQYF. The CDR3 DNA is TGTGCCAGTAGTATCGACAAAGGGACTTCCGAGCAGTACTTC.

This clone is judged medium-sized. This chain connects TRBV7-2 to TRBJ1-1; D unclear. Trimming shortened V by 1 base and J by 0 bases, and 6 bases separated the two germline ends. CDR1 and CDR2 (germline): SGHTA, FQGNSA. CDR3 length: 14 residues. CDR3: CASSLGTMNTEAFF. The CDR3 coding sequence is TGTGCCAGCAGCTTAGGGACGATGAACACTGAAGCTTTCTTT. Full variable domain (missing parts from reference TRBV7-2 and TRBJ1-1): GAGVSQSPSNKVTEKGKDVELRCDPISGHTALYWYRQSLGQGLEFLIYFQGNSAPDKSGLPSDRFSAERTGGSVSTLTIQRTQQEDSAVYLCASSLGTMNTEAFFGQGTRLTVV.

This clone has a single count. The chain carries TRBV7-2 and TRBJ1-6; D unresolved. Germline CDR1 and CDR2: SGHTA and FQGNSA. This CDR3 region has 18 residues. V lost 3 bases and J 3 bases, leaving 18 bases between the germline ends. The CDR3 region is CASSFRVRQASYNSPLHF. As DNA, the CDR3 is TGTGCCAGCAGCTTTAGAGTCCGGCAGGCGAGCTATAATTCACCCCTCCACTTT. Using reference TRBV7-2 and TRBJ1-6 for the parts outside the CDR3, the full variable domain is GAGVSQSPSNKVTEKGKDVELRCDPISGHTALYWYRQSLGQGLEFLIYFQGNSAPDKSGLPSDRFSAERTGGSVSTLTIQRTQQEDSAVYLCASSFRVRQASYNSPLHFGNGTRLTVT.

The rearrangement links TRBV6-6 to TRBJ1-5; D may be TRBD1 (6 bases). The CDR3 sequence is 13 residues long. Trimming removed 6 bases at V and 5 bases at J, with 11 bases between. CDR1 and CDR2 from the germline V gene are MNHNY and SVGAGI (reference sequence). Here the CDR3 DNA reads TGTGCCAGCAGCGGACAGAAGGATCAGCCCCAGCATTTT. Protein product: CASSGQKDQPQHF.

The chain couples TRBV7-3 to TRBJ2-2; D remains unclear. CDR1 SGHTA and CDR2 FQGTGA come from the germline V gene. The CDR3 consists of 13 residues. Trimming removed 5 bases from V and 6 bases from J, with 10 bases in between. CDR3 protein: CASSPPSPGELFF. The CDR3 bases are TGTGCCAGCAGCCCCCCTTCTCCCGGGGAGCTGTTTTTT.

The chain uses TRBV19 and TRBJ2-2, with D unclear. The CDR3 extends over 17 amino acids. CDR1 and CDR2 from the germline V gene are LNHDA and SQIVND (reference sequence). V lost 3 bases, J lost 4 bases, and 18 bases lay in between. The DNA of the CDR3 is TGTGCCAGTAGTATGTTTGGGTCGGCGGCTTCCACCGGGGAGCTGTTTTTT. Its protein product is CASSMFGSAASTGELFF.

The chain combines TRBV5-1 with TRBJ2-3, with TRBD2 matching over 12 bases. CDR3 length: 15 residues. In germline, CDR1 is SGHRS, CDR2 YFSETQ. Losses at the gene ends were 5 bases for V and 5 bases for J; bases not matched to a gene: 6. The CDR3 sequence: CASRTSGRPEDTQYF. CDR3 DNA sequence: TGCGCCAGCAGAACTAGCGGGAGGCCCGAAGATACGCAGTATTTT.

The chain has TRBV6-1 and TRBJ1-5; no clear D gene. CDR1 and CDR2 from the germline V gene are MNHNS and SASEGT. This CDR3 comprises 14 residues. Deletions cut 2 bases from V and 5 bases from J, with 10 bases between. CDR3 sequence (DNA): TGTGCCAGCAGTGAACGTCATCGGGATCAGCCCCAGCATTTT. It yields the protein CASSERHRDQPQHF.

CDR3 in amino acids: CSVAVGGTYTDTQYF. The CDR3 coding sequence is TGCAGCGTTGCCGTGGGGGGCACTTACACAGATACGCAGTATTTT. The chain recombines TRBV29-1 with TRBJ2-3; D assignment may be TRBD1 or TRBD2 (6 bases each). The CDR3 runs 15 residues. Looked up from germline, CDR1 is SQVTM and CDR2 is ANQGSEA. Trimming stripped 4 bases from V and 2 bases from J, with 16 bases between.

The J gene is TRBJ2-1, the V gene TRBV9; 10 bases are a match to TRBD2. J was trimmed by 4 bases and V by 0 bases; bases with no gene match: 4. This CDR3 is built from 16 residues. From germline, CDR1 is SGDLS and CDR2 YYNGEE. The CDR3 reads CASSVVGSGGYNEQFF. The CDR3 nucleotides are TGTGCCAGCAGCGTAGTAGGTAGCGGGGGGTACAATGAGCAGTTCTTC.

The chain recombines TRBV14 with TRBJ1-2; D call uncertain. CDR1 and CDR2 (germline): SGHDN, FVKESK. This CDR3 region has 12 residues. Trimming pared 4 bases from V and 7 bases from J, leaving 10 bases between. CDR3 region: CASSPKASGYTF. For the CDR3, the DNA is TGTGCCAGCAGCCCTAAAGCCAGTGGCTACACCTTC.

The CDR3: CAWRLGGMNEKLFF. Written as DNA, the CDR3 is TGTGCCTGGAGGTTAGGGGGAATGAATGAAAAACTGTTTTTT. The chain is built from TRBV30 and TRBJ1-4, with D possibly TRBD1 on 6 matching bases. The germline V gene has CDR1 GTSNPN and CDR2 SVGIG (reference sequence). V gave up 3 bases and J gave up 5 bases, with 13 bases separating them. The CDR3 is made up of 14 amino acids.

The chain is built from TRBV9 and TRBJ1-2; 7 nucleotides align to TRBD1. The V segment lost 0 bases and the J segment 7 bases; nucleotides outside the gene matches: 15. The CDR3 is 17 amino acids. CDR1 and CDR2 from the germline V gene are SGDLS and YYNGEE. The CDR3, as DNA: TGTGCCAGCAGCGTAGGAGGGGGCGCAAGGCTCAGTGGTGGCTACACCTTC. Its protein product is CASSVGGGARLSGGYTF. Filled out from reference TRBV9 and TRBJ1-2, the complete variable domain reads DSGVTQTPKHLITATGQRVTLRCSPRSGDLSVYWYQQSLDQGLQFLIQYYNGEERAKGNILERFSAQQFPDLHSELNLSSLELGDSALYFCASSVGGGARLSGGYTFGSGTRLTVV.

The rearrangement joins TRBV27 to TRBJ1-1; D remains ambiguous. V was clipped by 10 bases and J by 4 bases, with 10 bases between them. This CDR3 is built from 11 residues. Germline lookup yields CDR1 MNHEY and CDR2 SMNVEV (reference sequence). The CDR3 region is CATSEGTEAFF. DNA of the CDR3: TGTGCCACCTCCGAGGGCACTGAAGCTTTCTTT.